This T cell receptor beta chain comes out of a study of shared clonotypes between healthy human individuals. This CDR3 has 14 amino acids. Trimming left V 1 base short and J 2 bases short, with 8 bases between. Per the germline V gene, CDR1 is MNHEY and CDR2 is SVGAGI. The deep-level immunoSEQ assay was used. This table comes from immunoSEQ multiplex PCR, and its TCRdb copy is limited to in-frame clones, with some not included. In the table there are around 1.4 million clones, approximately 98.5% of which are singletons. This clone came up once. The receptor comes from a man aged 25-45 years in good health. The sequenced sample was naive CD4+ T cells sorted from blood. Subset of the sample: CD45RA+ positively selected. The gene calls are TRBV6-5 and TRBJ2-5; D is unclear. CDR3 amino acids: CASSYWGKQETQYF. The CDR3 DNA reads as TGTGCCAGCAGTTACTGGGGTAAACAAGAGACCCAGTACTTC.